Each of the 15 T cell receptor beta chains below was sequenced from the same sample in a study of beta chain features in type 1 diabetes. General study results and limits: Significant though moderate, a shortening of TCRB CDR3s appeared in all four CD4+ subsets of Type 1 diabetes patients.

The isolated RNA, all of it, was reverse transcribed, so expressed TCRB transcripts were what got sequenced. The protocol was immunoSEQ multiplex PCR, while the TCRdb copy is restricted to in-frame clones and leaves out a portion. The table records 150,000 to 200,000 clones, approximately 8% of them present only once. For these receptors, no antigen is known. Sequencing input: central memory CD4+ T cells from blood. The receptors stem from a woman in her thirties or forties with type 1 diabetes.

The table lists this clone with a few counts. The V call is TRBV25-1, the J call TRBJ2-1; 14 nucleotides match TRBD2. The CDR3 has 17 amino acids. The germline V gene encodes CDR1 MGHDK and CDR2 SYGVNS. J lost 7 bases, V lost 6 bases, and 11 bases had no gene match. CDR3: CASSGLAGGSSRNEQFF. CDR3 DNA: TGTGCCAGCAGCGGACTAGCGGGAGGCTCCTCGCGGAATGAGCAGTTCTTC.

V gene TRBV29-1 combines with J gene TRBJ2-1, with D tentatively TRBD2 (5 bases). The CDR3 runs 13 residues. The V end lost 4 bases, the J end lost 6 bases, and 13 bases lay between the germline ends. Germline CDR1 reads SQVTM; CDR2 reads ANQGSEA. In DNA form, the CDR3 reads TGCAGCGTTGGTGGGGAGTCGGGCAATGAGCAGTTCTTC. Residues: CSVGGESGNEQFF.

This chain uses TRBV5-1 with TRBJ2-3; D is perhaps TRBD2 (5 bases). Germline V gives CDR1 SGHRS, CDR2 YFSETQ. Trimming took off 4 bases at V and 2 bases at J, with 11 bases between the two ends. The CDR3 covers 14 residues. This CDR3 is CASSLLALTDTQYF. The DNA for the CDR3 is TGCGCCAGCAGCCTCCTAGCCCTCACAGATACGCAGTATTTT.

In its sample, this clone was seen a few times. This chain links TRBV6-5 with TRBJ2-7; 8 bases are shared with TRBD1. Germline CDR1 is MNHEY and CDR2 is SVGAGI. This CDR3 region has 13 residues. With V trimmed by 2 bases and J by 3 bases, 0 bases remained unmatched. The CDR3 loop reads CASSYDRGYEQYF. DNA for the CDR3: TGTGCCAGCAGTTACGACAGGGGCTACGAGCAGTACTTC.

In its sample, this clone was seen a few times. DNA for the CDR3: TGTGCCAGCAGTTATGACAGGGGGCTCGGAGCTTTCTTT. Translation: CASSYDRGLGAFF. The chain joins TRBV28 to TRBJ1-1; 10 nucleotides agree with TRBD1. Germline CDR1 and CDR2: MDHEN and SYDVKM. The length of the CDR3 is 13 residues. The V gene end was trimmed by 4 bases and the J gene end by 10 bases; junction bases not matched to a gene: 6.

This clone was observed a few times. The CDR3 DNA follows: TGTGCCACCAGCAGAGAACAGGGTTTCCTCTACACCTTC. Translation: CATSREQGFLYTF. This chain links TRBV15 with TRBJ1-2, with D maybe TRBD1 (6 bases). CDR3 length: 13 residues. Germline CDR1 LNHNV, CDR2 YYDKDF (reference sequence). Trimming removed 0 bases from V and 10 bases from J, with 12 bases in between.

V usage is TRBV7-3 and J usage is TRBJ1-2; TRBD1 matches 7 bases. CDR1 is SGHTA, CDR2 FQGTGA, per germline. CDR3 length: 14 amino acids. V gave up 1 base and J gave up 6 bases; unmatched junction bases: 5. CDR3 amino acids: CASSLRGGADGYTF. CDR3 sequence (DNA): TGTGCCAGCAGCTTAAGAGGGGGCGCCGATGGCTACACCTTC.

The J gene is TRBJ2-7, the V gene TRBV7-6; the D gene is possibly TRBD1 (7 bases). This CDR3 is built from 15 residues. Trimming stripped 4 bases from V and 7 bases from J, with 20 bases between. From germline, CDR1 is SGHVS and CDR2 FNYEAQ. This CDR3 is CASSSPNRGGGEQYF. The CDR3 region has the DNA TGTGCCAGCAGCTCCCCAAACAGGGGTGGGGGGGAGCAGTACTTC.

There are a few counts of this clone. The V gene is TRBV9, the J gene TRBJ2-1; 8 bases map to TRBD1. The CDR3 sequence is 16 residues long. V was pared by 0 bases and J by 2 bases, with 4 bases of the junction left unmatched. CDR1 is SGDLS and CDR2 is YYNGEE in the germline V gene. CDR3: CASSVAGQGTYNEQFF. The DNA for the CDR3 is TGTGCCAGCAGCGTAGCAGGACAGGGTACCTACAATGAGCAGTTCTTC. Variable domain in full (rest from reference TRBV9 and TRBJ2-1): DSGVTQTPKHLITATGQRVTLRCSPRSGDLSVYWYQQSLDQGLQFLIQYYNGEERAKGNILERFSAQQFPDLHSELNLSSLELGDSALYFCASSVAGQGTYNEQFFGPGTRLTVL.

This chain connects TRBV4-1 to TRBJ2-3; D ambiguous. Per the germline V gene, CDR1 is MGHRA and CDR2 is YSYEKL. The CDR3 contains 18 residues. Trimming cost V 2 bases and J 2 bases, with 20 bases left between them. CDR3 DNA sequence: TGCGCCAGCAGCCAACCTTTTAGAGGTCCCAAGTTCACAGATACGCAGTATTTT. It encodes CASSQPFRGPKFTDTQYF.

CDR3 bases: TGCGCCAGCAGCCAAGGGACTAGCGGGGGGTTGTCCAATGAGCAGTTCTTC. Translation: CASSQGTSGGLSNEQFF. The V gene is TRBV4-3, the J gene TRBJ2-1, with 14 positions matching TRBD2. Germline assignment: CDR1 LGHNA and CDR2 YSLEER. The trim removed 1 base at V and 6 bases at J, leaving 5 bases unmatched. The CDR3 is 17 amino acids.

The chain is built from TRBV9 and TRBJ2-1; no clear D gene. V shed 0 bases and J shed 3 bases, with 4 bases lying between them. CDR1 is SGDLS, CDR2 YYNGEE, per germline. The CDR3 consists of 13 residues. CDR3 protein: CASSVGNYNEQFF. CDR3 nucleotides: TGTGCCAGCAGCGTAGGTAACTACAATGAGCAGTTCTTC.

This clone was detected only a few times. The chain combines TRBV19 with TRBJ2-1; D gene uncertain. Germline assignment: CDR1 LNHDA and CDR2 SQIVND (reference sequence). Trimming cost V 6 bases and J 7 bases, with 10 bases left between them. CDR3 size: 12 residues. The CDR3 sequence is CASSALRNEQFF. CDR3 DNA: TGTGCCAGTAGCGCTCTCCGGAATGAGCAGTTCTTC.

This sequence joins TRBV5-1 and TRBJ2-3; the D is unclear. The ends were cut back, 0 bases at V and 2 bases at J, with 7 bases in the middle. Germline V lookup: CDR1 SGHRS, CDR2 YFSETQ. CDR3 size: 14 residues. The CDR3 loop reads CASSLVQLTDTQYF. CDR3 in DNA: TGCGCCAGCAGCTTGGTACAGCTCACAGATACGCAGTATTTT. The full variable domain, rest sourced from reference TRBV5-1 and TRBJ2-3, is KAGVTQTPRYLIKTRGQQVTLSCSPISGHRSVSWYQQTPGQGLQFLFEYFSETQRNKGNFPGRFSGRQFSNSRSEMNVSTLELGDSALYLCASSLVQLTDTQYFGPGTRLTVL.

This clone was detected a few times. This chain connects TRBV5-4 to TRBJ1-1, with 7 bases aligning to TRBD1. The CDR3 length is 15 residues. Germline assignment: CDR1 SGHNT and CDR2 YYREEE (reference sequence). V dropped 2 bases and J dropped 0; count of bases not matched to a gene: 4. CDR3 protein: CASSFKGTVNTEAFF. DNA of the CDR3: TGTGCCAGCAGCTTTAAAGGGACAGTGAACACTGAAGCTTTCTTT. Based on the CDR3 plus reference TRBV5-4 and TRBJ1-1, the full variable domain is ETGVTQSPTHLIKTRGQQVTLRCSSQSGHNTVSWYQQALGQGPQFIFQYYREEENGRGNFPPRFSGLQFPNYSSELNVNALELDDSALYLCASSFKGTVNTEAFFGQGTRLTVV.